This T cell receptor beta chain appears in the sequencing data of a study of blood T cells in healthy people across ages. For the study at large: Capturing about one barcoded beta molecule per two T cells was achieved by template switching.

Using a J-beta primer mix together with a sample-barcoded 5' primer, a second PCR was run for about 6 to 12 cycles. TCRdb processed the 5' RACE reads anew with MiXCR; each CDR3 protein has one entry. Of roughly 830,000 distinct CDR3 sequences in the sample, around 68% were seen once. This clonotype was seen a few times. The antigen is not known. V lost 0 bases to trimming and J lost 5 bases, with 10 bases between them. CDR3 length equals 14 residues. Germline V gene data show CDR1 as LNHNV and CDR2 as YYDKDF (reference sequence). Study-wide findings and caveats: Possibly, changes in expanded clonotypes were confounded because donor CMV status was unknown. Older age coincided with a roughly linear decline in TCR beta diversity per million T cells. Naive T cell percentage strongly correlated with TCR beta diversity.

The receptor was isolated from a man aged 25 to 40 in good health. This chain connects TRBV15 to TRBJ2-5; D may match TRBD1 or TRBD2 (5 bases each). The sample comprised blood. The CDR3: CATSRDSGRETQYF. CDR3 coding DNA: TGTGCCACCAGCAGAGATTCGGGACGGGAGACCCAGTACTTC.